This TCR beta chain was found in a study of blood T cell repertoires in COVID-19. V gave up 5 bases and J gave up 6 bases, with 16 bases separating them. The CDR3 runs to 14 residues. Germline V gives CDR1 LGHDT, CDR2 YNNKEL (reference sequence). The data were produced by immunoSEQ multiplex PCR, yet TCRdb's version contains in-frame clones alone and is incomplete. Of fewer than 200,000 clones in the sample, roughly 81% were seen once. The TCR was taken from a man in his forties who had recovered from COVID-19. The gene calls are TRBV3-1 (or the pseudogene TRBV3-2) and TRBJ2-5; D is perhaps TRBD1 (7 bases). The sequenced sample consisted of peripheral blood. The CDR3 bases are TGTGCCAGCAGCGCGGGACAGCTAAGGAAGACCCAGTACTTC. Residues: CASSAGQLRKTQYF.